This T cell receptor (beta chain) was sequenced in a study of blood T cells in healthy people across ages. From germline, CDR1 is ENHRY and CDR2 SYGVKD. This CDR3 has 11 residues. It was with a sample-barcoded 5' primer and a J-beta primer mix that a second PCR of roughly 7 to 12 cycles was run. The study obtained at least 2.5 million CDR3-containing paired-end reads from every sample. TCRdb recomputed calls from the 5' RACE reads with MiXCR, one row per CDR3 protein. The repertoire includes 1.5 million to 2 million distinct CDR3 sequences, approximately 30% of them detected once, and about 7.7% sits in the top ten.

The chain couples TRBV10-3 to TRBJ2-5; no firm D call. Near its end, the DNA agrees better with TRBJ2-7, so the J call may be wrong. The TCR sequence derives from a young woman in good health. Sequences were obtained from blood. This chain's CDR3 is CATLGVREQYF. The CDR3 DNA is TGTGCCACCCTTGGGGTGCGCGAGCAGTACTTC.